Shown below are 6 T cell receptor beta chains from a single sample sequenced in a study of cytotoxic CD8 clonotypes in ibrutinib-treated CLL. The repertoire was sequenced with immunoSEQ multiplex PCR; TCRdb's copy has only in-frame clones and lacks some. This table has about 140,000 clones, 60% to 80% appearing once. The source material was PBMCs, sampled after 12 months of ibrutinib treatment. The source of these receptors is a human donor with chronic lymphocytic leukemia.

The chain uses TRBV19 and TRBJ2-7, with D possibly TRBD2 on 5 matching bases. The CDR3 loop spans 15 amino acids. V was clipped by 4 bases and J by 2 bases, with 15 bases between them. The germline V gene encodes CDR1 LNHDA and CDR2 SQIVND (reference sequence). The CDR3 loop is CASSRGANKAYEQYF. Written as DNA, the CDR3 is TGTGCCAGTAGTAGGGGAGCGAATAAGGCCTACGAGCAGTACTTC.

This clone has more than one count but fewer than ten. The chain employs TRBV18 and TRBJ2-5; maybe TRBD2 (6 bases). The CDR3 runs to 15 residues. Deletions cut 4 bases from V and 5 bases from J, with 17 bases between. From germline, CDR1 is KGHSH and CDR2 LQKENI. The chain's CDR3 is CASSQTIGGGETQYF. The CDR3 coding sequence is TGTGCCAGCTCACAAACGATCGGCGGAGGGGAGACCCAGTACTTC.

V gene TRBV11-3 combines with J gene TRBJ2-1; 7 nucleotides align to TRBD1. The V gene end was trimmed by 1 base and the J gene end by 7 bases; junction bases not matched to a gene: 7. The germline V gene encodes CDR1 SGHNT and CDR2 YENEEA. The CDR3 spans 15 residues. CDR3 sequence reads: CASSLGGTVFNEQFF. In nucleotides, the CDR3 is TGTGCCAGCAGCTTAGGTGGGACAGTCTTTAATGAGCAGTTCTTC.

The chain carries TRBV7-9 and TRBJ2-7; D is uncertain. This CDR3 region has 14 residues. With 4 bases removed from V and 3 bases from J, the gap between germline ends came to 13 bases. CDR1 and CDR2 from the germline V gene are SEHNR and FQNEAQ (reference sequence). The CDR3 bases are TGTGCCAGCAGCTCCCGGGCTAATCTCTACGAGCAGTACTTC. This codes for CASSSRANLYEQYF.

The chain is built from TRBV6-5 and TRBJ1-2, with D maybe TRBD1 (6 bases). The germline gives CDR1 MNHEY, CDR2 SVGAGI. V lost 2 bases to trimming and J lost 4 bases, with 17 bases between them. This CDR3 region has 16 residues. In DNA form, the CDR3 reads TGTGCCAGCAGTTACGATATGCAGGGGCAAGGCTATGGCTACACCTTC. Amino acids: CASSYDMQGQGYGYTF.

The gene calls are TRBV7-9 and TRBJ1-3; TRBD1 might be the D (5 bases). V was pared by 4 bases and J by 3 bases, with 13 bases between. The CDR3 totals 15 residues. The germline gives CDR1 SEHNR, CDR2 FQNEAQ (reference sequence). The CDR3 nucleotides are TGTGCCAGCAGCTCTAGGGGAACGGGTGGAAACACCATATATTTT. It encodes CASSSRGTGGNTIYF.